This TCR beta chain was identified in a study of T cells after yellow fever vaccination. There are 12 residues in the CDR3. CDR1 DFQATT and CDR2 SNEGSKA come from the germline V gene (reference sequence). The V segment lost 5 bases and the J segment 7 bases; nucleotides outside the gene matches: 2. Synthesis of TCR cDNA relied on 5'RACE template switching, which attached a universal primer site and UMIs. TCRdb passed the 5' RACE reads through MiXCR, listing each CDR3 protein once. This table has approximately 330,000 distinct CDR3 sequences, 9.5% to 15% appearing once. The rearrangement links TRBV20-1 to TRBJ2-5; 12 bases are shared with TRBD1. The sequence came from a man aged 18 to 29 who received the YFV17D yellow fever vaccine. This specimen was CD4+ T cells sorted from PBMCs, taken 15 days after the yellow fever booster vaccination. This CDR3 reads CSAPGQGATQYF. DNA of the CDR3: TGCAGTGCTCCGGGACAGGGGGCGACCCAGTACTTC.